This T cell receptor beta chain stems from a study of blood T cell repertoires in COVID-19. Study summary: Samples taken during acute and convalescent COVID-19 were collected in the United States, Italy and Spain. From T cells, B-cell-depleted T cells, or PBMCs came the material, which was cDNA or gDNA.

The CDR3 runs 16 residues. The trim removed 0 bases at V and 7 bases at J, leaving 6 bases unmatched. From germline, CDR1 is MNHEY and CDR2 SVGAGI. Per the original data handling: Nucleated cell counts were estimated from reference gene primer amplification. TCRdb's copy holds only in-frame clones and misses some; the assay was immunoSEQ multiplex PCR. V and J calls and clone size are those listed in that table; D and trimming were worked out from the DNA. This sample has roughly 260,000 clones, with around nine tenths found just once. Sequenced: peripheral blood. The sequence derives from a woman under 40 with COVID-19, enrolled during active disease. V and J are TRBV6-5 and TRBJ2-1; TRBD2 agrees at 10 bases. CDR3 sequence: CASSYSKREGYNEQFF. CDR3 coding DNA: TGTGCCAGCAGTTACTCGAAGCGGGAGGGCTATAATGAGCAGTTCTTC.